This T cell receptor (beta chain) was recorded in a study of spatial heterogeneity in lung cancer. Background on the study: A unique TCR and UMI combination showed up more than ten times in raw reads, on average. Study outcomes and limitations: Higher tumor mutation counts went along with higher counts of expanded intratumoral alpha and beta TCRs.

This clonotype was seen ten or more times. Its antigen is undetermined. TCRdb itself ran the 5' RACE reads through MiXCR, one entry per CDR3 protein. This sample has approximately 15,000 distinct CDR3 sequences; approximately 6.2% occur once, and the top ten carry under 7%. Trimming removed 0 bases from V and 8 bases from J, with 11 bases in between. From germline, CDR1 is MGHDK and CDR2 SYGVNS. The CDR3 is made up of 15 amino acids. The time point here: sample taken at primary tumor resection. Whole RNA came from tumor, nontumor lung or frozen PBMC and was sequenced without being sorted. The chain has TRBV25-1 and TRBJ1-6; D remains ambiguous. The clonotype comes from a male donor with early-stage non-small cell lung cancer. The sequencing used lung tumor tissue, collected at surgery. CDR3 sequence reads: CASSEYWALDSPLHF. The CDR3 DNA sequence: TGTGCCAGCAGTGAATATTGGGCCTTGGATTCACCCCTCCACTTT.